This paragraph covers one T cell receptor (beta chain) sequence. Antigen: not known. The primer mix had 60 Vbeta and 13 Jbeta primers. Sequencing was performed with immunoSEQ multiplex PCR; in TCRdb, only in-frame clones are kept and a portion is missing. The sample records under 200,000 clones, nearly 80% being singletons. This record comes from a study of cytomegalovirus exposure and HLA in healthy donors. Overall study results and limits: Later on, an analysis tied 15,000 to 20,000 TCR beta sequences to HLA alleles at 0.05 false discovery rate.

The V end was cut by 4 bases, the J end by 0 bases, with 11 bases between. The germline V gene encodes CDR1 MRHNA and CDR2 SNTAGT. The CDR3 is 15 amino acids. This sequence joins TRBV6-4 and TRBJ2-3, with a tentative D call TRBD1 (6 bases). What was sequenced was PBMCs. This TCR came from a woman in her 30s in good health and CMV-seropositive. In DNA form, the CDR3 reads TGTGCCAGCAGTGTGATAGGACAGAGCACAGATACGCAGTATTTT. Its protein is CASSVIGQSTDTQYF.